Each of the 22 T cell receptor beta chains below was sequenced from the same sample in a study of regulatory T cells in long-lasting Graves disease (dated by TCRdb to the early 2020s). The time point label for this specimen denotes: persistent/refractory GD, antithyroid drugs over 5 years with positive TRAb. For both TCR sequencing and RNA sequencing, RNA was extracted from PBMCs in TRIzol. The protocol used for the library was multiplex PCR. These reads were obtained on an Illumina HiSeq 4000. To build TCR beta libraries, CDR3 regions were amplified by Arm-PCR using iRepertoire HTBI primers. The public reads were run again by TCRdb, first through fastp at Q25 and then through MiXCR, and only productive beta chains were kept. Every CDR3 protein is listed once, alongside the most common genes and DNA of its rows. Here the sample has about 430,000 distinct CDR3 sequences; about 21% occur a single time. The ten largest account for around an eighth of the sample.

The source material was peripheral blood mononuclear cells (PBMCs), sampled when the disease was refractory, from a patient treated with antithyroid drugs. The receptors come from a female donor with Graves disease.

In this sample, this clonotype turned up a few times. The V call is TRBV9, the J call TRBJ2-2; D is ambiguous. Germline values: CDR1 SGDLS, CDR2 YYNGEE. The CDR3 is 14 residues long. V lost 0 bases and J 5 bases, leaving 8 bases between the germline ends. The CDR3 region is CASSVALGTGELFF. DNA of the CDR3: TGTGCCAGCAGCGTAGCCTTAGGGACCGGGGAGCTGTTTTTT.

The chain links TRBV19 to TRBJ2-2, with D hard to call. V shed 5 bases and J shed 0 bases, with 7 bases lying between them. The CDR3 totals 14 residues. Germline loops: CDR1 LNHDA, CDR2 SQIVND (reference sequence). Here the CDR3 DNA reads TGTGCCAGTAGTTTTTGGCCGAACACCGGGGAGCTGTTTTTT. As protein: CASSFWPNTGELFF.

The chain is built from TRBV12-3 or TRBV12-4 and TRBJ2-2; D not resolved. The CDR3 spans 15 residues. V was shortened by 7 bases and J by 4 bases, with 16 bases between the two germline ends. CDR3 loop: CASTFSYTVTGELFF. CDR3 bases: TGTGCCAGCACCTTCAGCTATACTGTCACCGGGGAGCTGTTTTTT.

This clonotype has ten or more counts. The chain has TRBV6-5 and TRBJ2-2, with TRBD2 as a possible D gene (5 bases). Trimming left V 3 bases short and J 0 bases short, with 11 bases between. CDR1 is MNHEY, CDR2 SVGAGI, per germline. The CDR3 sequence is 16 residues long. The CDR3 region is CASSYKRRTNTGELFF. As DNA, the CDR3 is TGTGCCAGCAGTTATAAGAGGAGGACGAACACCGGGGAGCTGTTTTTT.

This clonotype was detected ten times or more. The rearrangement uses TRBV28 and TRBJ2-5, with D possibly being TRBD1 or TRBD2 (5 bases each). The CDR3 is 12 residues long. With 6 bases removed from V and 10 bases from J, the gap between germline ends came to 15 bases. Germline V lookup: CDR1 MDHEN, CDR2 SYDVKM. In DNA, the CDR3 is TGTGCCAGCAGCACGAGGGGCCCTCTCCAGTACTTC. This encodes CASSTRGPLQYF.

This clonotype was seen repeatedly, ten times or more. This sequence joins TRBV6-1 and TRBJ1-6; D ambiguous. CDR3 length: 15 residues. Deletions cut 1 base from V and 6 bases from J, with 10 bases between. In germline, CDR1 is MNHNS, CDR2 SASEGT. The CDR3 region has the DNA TGTGCCAGCAGTGAAGTTTTGAGGCTTAATTCACCCCTCCACTTT. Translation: CASSEVLRLNSPLHF.

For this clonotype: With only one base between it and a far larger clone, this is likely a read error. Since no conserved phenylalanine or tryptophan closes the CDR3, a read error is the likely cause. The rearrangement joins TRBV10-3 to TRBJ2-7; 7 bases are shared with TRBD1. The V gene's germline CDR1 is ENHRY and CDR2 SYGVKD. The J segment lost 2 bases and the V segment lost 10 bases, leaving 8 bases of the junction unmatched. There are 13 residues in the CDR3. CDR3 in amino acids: CASSRDSTYEQYL. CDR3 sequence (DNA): TGTGCCAGCAGCCGGGACAGTACCTACGAGCAGTACCTC.

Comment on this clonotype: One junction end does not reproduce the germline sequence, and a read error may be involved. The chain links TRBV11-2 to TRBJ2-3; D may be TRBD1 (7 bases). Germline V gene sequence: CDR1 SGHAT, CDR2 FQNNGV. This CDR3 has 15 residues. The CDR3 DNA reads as TGTGCCAGCAGCCTAGGAGGGGACAGCACAGATACGCGGTATTTT. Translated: CASSLGGDSTDTRYF.

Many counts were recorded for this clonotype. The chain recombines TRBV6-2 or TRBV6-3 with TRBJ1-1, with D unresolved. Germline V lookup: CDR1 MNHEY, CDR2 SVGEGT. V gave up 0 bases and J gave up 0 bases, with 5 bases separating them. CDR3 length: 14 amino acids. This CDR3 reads CASSYSAVNTEAFF. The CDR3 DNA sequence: TGTGCCAGCAGTTACTCGGCAGTGAACACTGAAGCTTTCTTT.

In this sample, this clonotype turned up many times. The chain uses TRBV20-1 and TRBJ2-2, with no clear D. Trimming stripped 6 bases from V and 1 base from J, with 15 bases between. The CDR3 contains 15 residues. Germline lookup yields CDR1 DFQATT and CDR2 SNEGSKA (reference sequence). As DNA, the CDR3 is TGCAGTGCGCTACGAAAGCAGTGGAACACCGGGGAGCTGTTTTTT. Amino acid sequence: CSALRKQWNTGELFF.

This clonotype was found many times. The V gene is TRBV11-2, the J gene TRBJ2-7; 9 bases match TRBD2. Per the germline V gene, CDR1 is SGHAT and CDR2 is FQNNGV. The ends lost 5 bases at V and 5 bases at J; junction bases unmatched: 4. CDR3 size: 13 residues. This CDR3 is CASSQGTSHEQYF. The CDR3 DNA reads TGTGCCAGCAGCCAAGGGACTAGCCACGAGCAGTACTTC.

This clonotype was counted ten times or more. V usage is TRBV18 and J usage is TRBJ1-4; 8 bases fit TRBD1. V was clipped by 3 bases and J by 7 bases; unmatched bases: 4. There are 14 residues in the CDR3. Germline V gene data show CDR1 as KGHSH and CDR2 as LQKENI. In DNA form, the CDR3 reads TGTGCCAGCTCACCGCCGACAGGGGTTGAAAAACTGTTTTTT. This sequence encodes CASSPPTGVEKLFF.

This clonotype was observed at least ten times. CDR3 sequence (DNA): TGTGCCAGCAAGACCCGAAGGACCATTTCTCAAGAGACCCAGTACTTC. Its translation: CASKTRRTISQETQYF. The rearrangement links TRBV2 to TRBJ2-5; D ambiguous. The V gene lost 7 bases and the J gene lost 2 bases, with 20 bases spanning the gap. This CDR3 has 16 amino acids. Germline V lookup: CDR1 SNHLY, CDR2 FYNNEI.

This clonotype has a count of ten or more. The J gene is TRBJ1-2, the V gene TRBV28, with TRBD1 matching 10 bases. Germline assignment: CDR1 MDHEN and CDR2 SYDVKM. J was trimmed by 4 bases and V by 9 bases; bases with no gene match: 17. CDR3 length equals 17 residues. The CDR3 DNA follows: TGTGCCAGTACCCCCCCCTTGGGACAGGGGTACGCCTATGGCTACACCTTC. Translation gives CASTPPLGQGYAYGYTF.

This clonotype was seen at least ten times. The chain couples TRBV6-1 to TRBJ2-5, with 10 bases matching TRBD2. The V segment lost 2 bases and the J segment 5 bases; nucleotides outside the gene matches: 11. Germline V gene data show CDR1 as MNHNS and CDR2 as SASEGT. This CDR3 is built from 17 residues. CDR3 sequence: CASSESIALAGDETQYF. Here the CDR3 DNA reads TGTGCCAGCAGTGAATCTATAGCTCTAGCGGGAGATGAGACCCAGTACTTC.

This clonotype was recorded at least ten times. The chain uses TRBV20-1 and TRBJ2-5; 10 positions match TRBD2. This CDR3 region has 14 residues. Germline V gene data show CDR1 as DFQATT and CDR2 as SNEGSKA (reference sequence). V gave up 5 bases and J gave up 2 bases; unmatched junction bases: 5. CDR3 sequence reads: CSASRTSGQETQYF. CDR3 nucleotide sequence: TGCAGTGCTTCAAGGACTAGCGGACAAGAGACCCAGTACTTC.

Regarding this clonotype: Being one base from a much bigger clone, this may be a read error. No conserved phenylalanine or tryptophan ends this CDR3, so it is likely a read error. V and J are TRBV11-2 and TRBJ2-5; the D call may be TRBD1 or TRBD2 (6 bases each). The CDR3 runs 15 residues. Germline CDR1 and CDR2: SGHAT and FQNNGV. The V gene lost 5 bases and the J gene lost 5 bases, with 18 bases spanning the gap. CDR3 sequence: CASSPIRGAGETQYL. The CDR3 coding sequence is TGTGCCAGCAGCCCCATCAGGGGCGCGGGGGAGACCCAGTACCTC.

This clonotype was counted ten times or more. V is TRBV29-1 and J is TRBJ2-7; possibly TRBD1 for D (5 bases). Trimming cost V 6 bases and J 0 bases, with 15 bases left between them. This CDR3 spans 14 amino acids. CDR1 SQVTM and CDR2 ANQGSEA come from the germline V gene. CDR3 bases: TGCAGCGTCAAAAGGCAGGACAACTCCTACGAGCAGTACTTC. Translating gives CSVKRQDNSYEQYF.

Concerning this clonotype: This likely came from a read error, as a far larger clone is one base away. CDR3 coding DNA: TGTGCCAGCAGTTACGGAGAGGCCCAGTACTTC. This translates into CASSYGEAQYF. The rearrangement uses TRBV6-5 and TRBJ2-5, with D uncertain. The V gene's germline CDR1 is MNHEY and CDR2 SVGAGI. The CDR3 length is 11 residues.

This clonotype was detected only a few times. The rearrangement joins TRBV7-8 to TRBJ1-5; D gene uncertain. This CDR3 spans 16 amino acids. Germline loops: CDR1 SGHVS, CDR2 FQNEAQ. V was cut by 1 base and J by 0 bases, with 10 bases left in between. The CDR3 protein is CASSLVGGISNQPQHF. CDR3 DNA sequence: TGTGCCAGCAGCTTAGTTGGAGGTATTAGCAATCAGCCCCAGCATTTT.

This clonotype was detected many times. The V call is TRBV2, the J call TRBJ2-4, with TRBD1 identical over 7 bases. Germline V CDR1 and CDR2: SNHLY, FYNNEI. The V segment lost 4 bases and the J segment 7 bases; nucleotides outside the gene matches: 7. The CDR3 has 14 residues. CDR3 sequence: CASSAPTGPNIQYF. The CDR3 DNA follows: TGTGCCAGCAGTGCTCCGACAGGGCCGAACATTCAGTACTTC.

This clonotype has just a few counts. CDR3 amino acids: CSAKTSGLTGELFF. For the CDR3, the DNA is TGCAGTGCTAAGACTAGCGGGCTAACCGGGGAGCTGTTTTTT. This chain joins TRBV20-1 and TRBJ2-2, with TRBD2 identical over 10 bases. Trimming cost V 4 bases and J 5 bases; bases outside gene matches: 4. The CDR3 loop spans 14 amino acids. The germline V gene has CDR1 DFQATT and CDR2 SNEGSKA (reference sequence).